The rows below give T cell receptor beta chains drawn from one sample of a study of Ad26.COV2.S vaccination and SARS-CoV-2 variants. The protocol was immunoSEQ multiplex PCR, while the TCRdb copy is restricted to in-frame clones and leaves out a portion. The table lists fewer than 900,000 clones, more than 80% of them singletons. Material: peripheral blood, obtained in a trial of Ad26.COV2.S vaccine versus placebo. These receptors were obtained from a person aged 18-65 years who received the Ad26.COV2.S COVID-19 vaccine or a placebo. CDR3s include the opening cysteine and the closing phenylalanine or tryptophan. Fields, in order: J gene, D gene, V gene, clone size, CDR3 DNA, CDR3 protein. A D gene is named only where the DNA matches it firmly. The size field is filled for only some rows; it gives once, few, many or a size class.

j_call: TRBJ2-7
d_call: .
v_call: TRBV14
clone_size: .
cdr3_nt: TGTGCCAGCAGCCAAGATCTTGTATGGTACGAGCAGTACTTC
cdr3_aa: CASSQDLVWYEQYF

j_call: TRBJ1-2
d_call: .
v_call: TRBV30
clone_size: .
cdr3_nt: TGTGCCTGGAGTAAACCCGGGACAATCCATGGCTACACCTTC
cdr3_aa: CAWSKPGTIHGYTF

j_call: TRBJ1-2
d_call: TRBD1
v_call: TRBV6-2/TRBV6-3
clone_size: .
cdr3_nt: TGTGCCAGCAGTTACCACGGACAGGGGAGTTATGGCTACACCTTC
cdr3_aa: CASSYHGQGSYGYTF

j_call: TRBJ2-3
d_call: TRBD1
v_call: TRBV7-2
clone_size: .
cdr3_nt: TGTGCCAGCAGCTTAGCGGGACAGGATACGCAGTATTTT
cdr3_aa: CASSLAGQDTQYF

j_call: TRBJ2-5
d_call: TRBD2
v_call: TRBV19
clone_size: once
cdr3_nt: TGTGCCAGTAGTATGTTGGTAGCGGGGGAGGAGACCCAGTACTTC
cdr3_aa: CASSMLVAGEETQYF

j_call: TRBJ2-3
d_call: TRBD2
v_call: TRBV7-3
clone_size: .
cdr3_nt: TGTGCCAGCAGCTTAACCGGACTAGCACGGGGTACGCAGTATTTT
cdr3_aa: CASSLTGLARGTQYF

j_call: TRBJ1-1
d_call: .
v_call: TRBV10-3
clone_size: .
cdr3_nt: TGTGCCATCCAAGGGACCGGGAGGACTGAAGCTTTCTTT
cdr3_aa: CAIQGTGRTEAFF

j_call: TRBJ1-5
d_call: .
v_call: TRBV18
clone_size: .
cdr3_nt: TGTGCCAGCTCACCTCCTTATAGCAATCAGCCCCAGCATTTT
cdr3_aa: CASSPPYSNQPQHF

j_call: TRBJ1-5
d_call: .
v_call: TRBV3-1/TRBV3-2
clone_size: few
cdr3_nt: TGTGCCAGCAGCCAAGGCTTGTACAGCAATCAGCCCCAGCATTTT
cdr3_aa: CASSQGLYSNQPQHF

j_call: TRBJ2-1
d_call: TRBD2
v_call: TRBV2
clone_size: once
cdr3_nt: TGTGCCAGCAGTGCCGTAGCGGGAGGGCATGAGCAGTTCTTC
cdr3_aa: CASSAVAGGHEQFF

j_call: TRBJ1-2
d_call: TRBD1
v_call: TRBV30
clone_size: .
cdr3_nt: TGTGCCTGGGGGACAGGACCTTATGGCTACACCTTC
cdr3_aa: CAWGTGPYGYTF

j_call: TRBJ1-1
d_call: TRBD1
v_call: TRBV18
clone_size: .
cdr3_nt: TGTGCCAGCTCACTACAGGGGGGCACTGAAGCTTTCTTT
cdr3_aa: CASSLQGGTEAFF

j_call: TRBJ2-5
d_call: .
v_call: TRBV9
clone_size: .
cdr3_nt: TGTGCCAGCAGCCCTCGCGGGGCCGGAGTAGAGACCCAGTACTTC
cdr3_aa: CASSPRGAGVETQYF

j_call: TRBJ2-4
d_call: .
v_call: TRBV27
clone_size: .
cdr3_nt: TGTGCCAGCAGTTGGACAGTCCATGAAAACATTCAGTACTTC
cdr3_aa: CASSWTVHENIQYF

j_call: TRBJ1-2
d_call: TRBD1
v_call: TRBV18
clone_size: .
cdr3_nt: TGTGCCAGCTCACCCGAACAGGGGCCGCGGTATGGCTACACCTTC
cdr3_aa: CASSPEQGPRYGYTF